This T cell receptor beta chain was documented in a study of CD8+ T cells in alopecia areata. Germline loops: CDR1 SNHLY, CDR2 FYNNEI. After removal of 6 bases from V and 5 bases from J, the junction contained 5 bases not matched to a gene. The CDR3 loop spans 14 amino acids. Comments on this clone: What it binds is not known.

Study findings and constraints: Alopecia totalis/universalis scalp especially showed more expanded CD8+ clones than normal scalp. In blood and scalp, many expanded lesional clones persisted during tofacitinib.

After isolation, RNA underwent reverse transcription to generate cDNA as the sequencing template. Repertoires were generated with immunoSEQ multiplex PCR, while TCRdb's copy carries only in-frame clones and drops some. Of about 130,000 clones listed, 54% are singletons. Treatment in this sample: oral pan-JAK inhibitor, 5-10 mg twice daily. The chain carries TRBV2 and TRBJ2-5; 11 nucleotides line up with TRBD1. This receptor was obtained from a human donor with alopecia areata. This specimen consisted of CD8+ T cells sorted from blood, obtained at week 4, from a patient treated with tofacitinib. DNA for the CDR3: TGTGCCAGCAGGGGACAGGGGGATCAGGAGACCCAGTACTTC. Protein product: CASRGQGDQETQYF.